Listed below are T cell receptor beta chains from one sample, sequenced in a study of identical twins. TCRdb re-called the 5' RACE reads through MiXCR, storing one row per CDR3 protein. The table has some 1,700,000 distinct CDR3 sequences, about 31% seen once; the top ten hold less than 0.35%. Specimen: cord blood. These receptors were obtained from a newborn girl in good health. CDR3s include the opening cysteine and the closing phenylalanine or tryptophan. A D gene is named only where the DNA matches it firmly. Clone sizes are given selectively: once, few, many, or a class where the clone is expanded.

cdr3_aa cdr3_nt d_call j_call clone_size v_call
CSASGPGQKLYSNQPQHF TGCAGTGCTAGCGGTCCGGGACAGAAGTTATATAGCAATCAGCCCCAGCATTTT TRBD1 TRBJ1-5 few TRBV20-1
CSVHRGTGYEQYF TGCAGTGTGCACAGGGGTACAGGCTACGAGCAGTACTTC TRBD1 TRBJ2-7 . TRBV29-1
CASSLAGTAVPYEQYF TGCGCCAGCAGCTTGGCCGGGACAGCCGTACCATACGAGCAGTACTTC TRBD1 TRBJ2-7 . TRBV5-1
CASSSGVSADNKQFF TGTGCCAGCAGTTCCGGCGTGAGCGCAGACAATAAGCAGTTCTTC . TRBJ2-1 . TRBV6-6
CASSLEGRSYEQYF TGCGCCAGCAGCTTGGAGGGCAGATCCTACGAGCAGTACTTC . TRBJ2-7 many TRBV5-1
CAISDPTGNYGYTF TGTGCCATCAGTGATCCGACAGGAAACTATGGCTACACCTTC . TRBJ1-2 many TRBV10-3
CASSLVYWGGEETQYF TGTGCCAGCAGCTTAGTGTACTGGGGGGGCGAGGAGACCCAGTACTTC . TRBJ2-5 . TRBV13
CASSLGGQSTDEQFF TGTGCCAGCAGTTTAGGGGGACAGAGTACAGACGAGCAGTTCTTC TRBD1 TRBJ2-1 few TRBV28
CAHRGLAGYEQYF TGTGCCCACCGAGGACTAGCGGGATATGAGCAGTACTTC TRBD2 TRBJ2-5 . TRBV13
CASSLAGTSGSYNEQYF TGTGCCAGCAGCTTAGCCGGGACTAGCGGATCCTACAATGAGCAGTACTTC TRBD2 TRBJ2-7 . TRBV11-2
CASSLSWTGDYGYTF TGCGCCAGCAGTCTAAGCTGGACAGGTGACTATGGCTACACCTTC TRBD1 TRBJ1-2 . TRBV5-1
CANKGGQGNEKLFF TGCGCCAACAAGGGGGGACAGGGGAATGAAAAACTGTTTTTT TRBD1 TRBJ1-4 . TRBV5-1
CSASTSGRSLGQYF TGCAGTGCTAGTACTAGCGGTCGTTCCCTCGGGCAGTACTTC TRBD2 TRBJ2-5 . TRBV20-1
CASSVDGQGAYEQYF TGTGCCAGCAGCGTAGATGGCCAGGGGGCCTACGAGCAGTACTTC TRBD1 TRBJ2-7 . TRBV9
CASSATPGQGNYGYTF TGTGCCAGCAGCGCAACCCCGGGACAGGGAAACTATGGCTACACCTTC TRBD1 TRBJ1-2 once TRBV25-1
CASGGDNEQYF TGTGCCAGCGGAGGGGACAATGAGCAGTACTTC . TRBJ2-7 few TRBV3-1
CASSFHEGYEQYF TGCGCCAGCAGCTTTCACGAGGGATACGAGCAGTACTTC . TRBJ2-7 once TRBV5-1
CSGLQETYGYTF TGCAGCGGCTTACAGGAGACCTATGGCTACACCTTC . TRBJ1-2 . TRBV29-1
CASSLEQGGKLFF TGTGCCAGCAGCTTAGAACAGGGTGGAAAACTGTTTTTT . TRBJ1-4 . TRBV7-2
CAISEILAGGTYNEQFF TGTGCCATCAGTGAGATCCTAGCGGGGGGCACATACAATGAGCAGTTCTTC TRBD2 TRBJ2-1 . TRBV10-3
CSASHRQEGDTQYF TGCAGTGCTAGCCATAGACAGGAGGGGGATACGCAGTATTTT . TRBJ2-3 few TRBV20-1
CASSTSGGTEAFF TGTGCCAGCAGCACGTCAGGGGGCACTGAAGCTTTCTTT TRBD1 TRBJ1-1 . TRBV5-4
CASSLIHPYTDTQYF TGTGCCAGCAGCTTAATCCATCCTTACACAGATACGCAGTATTTT . TRBJ2-3 . TRBV7-2
CASSPRTSGRPVQYF TGTGCCAGCAGCCCAAGGACTAGCGGGAGGCCGGTCCAGTACTTC TRBD2 TRBJ2-4 . TRBV7-2
CASSQEGLAGETDTQYF TGTGCCAGCAGCCAAGAGGGACTAGCGGGAGAAACAGATACGCAGTATTTT TRBD2 TRBJ2-3 . TRBV3-1
CASSLEGTRYEQYF TGTGCCAGCAGCTTAGAAGGGACGAGGTACGAGCAGTACTTC . TRBJ2-7 . TRBV11-2
CSATSGRETQYF TGCAGTGCTACTAGCGGGAGAGAGACCCAGTACTTC TRBD2 TRBJ2-5 few TRBV20-1
CTSSYRVLASTDTQYF TGTACCAGCAGTTACAGGGTCCTGGCTAGCACAGATACGCAGTATTTT . TRBJ2-3 . TRBV12-3/TRBV12-4
CSVEGGRTGGKGRDTEAFF TGCAGCGTTGAAGGGGGTCGGACAGGGGGTAAAGGGAGGGACACTGAAGCTTTCTTT TRBD1 TRBJ1-1 few TRBV29-1
CASSPRLAGAADTQYF TGTGCCAGCAGCCCCCGACTAGCGGGAGCGGCAGATACGCAGTATTTT TRBD2 TRBJ2-3 few TRBV14
CASSPFHQETQYF TGTGCCAGCTCACCGTTCCACCAAGAGACCCAGTACTTC . TRBJ2-5 few TRBV18
CSSRIRSSYNEQFF TGCAGTTCACGAATTCGAAGCTCCTACAATGAGCAGTTCTTC . TRBJ2-1 few TRBV20-1
CSARQILNEKLFF TGCAGTGCCAGACAGATCCTTAATGAAAAACTGTTTTTT . TRBJ1-4 few TRBV29-1
CSATTLGSYGYTF TGCAGTGCTACGACACTGGGTTCCTATGGCTACACCTTC . TRBJ1-2 few TRBV20-1